This record covers a single TCR beta chain. Its target is not known. The CDR3 is made up of 15 amino acids. The germline V gene encodes CDR1 MNHEY and CDR2 SMNVEV (reference sequence). V was shortened by 5 bases and J by 0 bases, with 10 bases between the two germline ends. These data come from a study of cytomegalovirus exposure and HLA in healthy donors. The study's findings and limits: TCR clusters originating in the first cohort tended to co-occur in the 110 or so validation repertoires, according to a later analysis. Among TCR beta chains, those listed as cytomegalovirus-associated numbered under 200. As confirmed in vitro, three CMV-associated chains were specific for CMV antigens.

Sequenced by immunoSEQ multiplex PCR; TCRdb stores in-frame clones only, minus some. The data show 150,000 to 200,000 clones, 80% to 85% seen once. Specimen: PBMCs. The source is a woman aged 30 to 39 in good health and CMV-seronegative. The chain carries TRBV27 and TRBJ2-2, with D perhaps TRBD1 (6 bases). The CDR3 bases are TGTGCCAGCAGTCTCAGGGGAGCGAACACCGGGGAGCTGTTTTTT. It encodes CASSLRGANTGELFF.